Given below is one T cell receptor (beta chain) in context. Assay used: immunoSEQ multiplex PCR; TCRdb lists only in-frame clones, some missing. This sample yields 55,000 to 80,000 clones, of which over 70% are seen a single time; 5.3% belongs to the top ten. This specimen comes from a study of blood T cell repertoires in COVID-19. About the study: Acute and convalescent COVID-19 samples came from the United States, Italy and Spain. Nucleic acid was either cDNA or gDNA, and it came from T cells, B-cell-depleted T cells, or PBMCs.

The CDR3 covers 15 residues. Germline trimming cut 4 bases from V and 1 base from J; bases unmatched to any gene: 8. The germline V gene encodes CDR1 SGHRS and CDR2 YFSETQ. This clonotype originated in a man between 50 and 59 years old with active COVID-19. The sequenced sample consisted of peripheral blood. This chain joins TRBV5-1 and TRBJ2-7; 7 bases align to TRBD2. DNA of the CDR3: TGCGCCAGCAGCGGCGAACTAGCGACTTCCTACGAGCAGTACTTC. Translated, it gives CASSGELATSYEQYF.